This record concerns one T cell receptor beta chain sequence. Its antigen is still unknown. Read data end 3 residues before the CDR3 end; the end is taken from the germline J gene. Germline loops: CDR1 SQVTM, CDR2 ANQGSEA. CDR3 length: 17 residues. The ends lost 1 base at V and 4 bases at J; junction bases unmatched: 11. The sample originates from a study of Tregs in tolerant kidney transplant recipients. About the study: Recipients received nonmyeloablative bone marrow transplants from related graft donors, with transient mixed chimerism. Whole-study results and caveats: Activated donor B cell expansion appeared to reveal the most relevant donor-specific TCRbeta repertoire. Biological reproducibility was not directly addressed in this study. In tolerant patients, donor-specific Tregs outgrew total Tregs, suggesting antigen-driven expansion.

Assay used: immunoSEQ multiplex PCR; TCRdb lists only in-frame clones, some missing. The sample shows roughly 53,000 clones, and about 0.82% sits with its ten largest clones. Sequencing used CD4+ T cells from blood, obtained before the transplant. The sequence was obtained from a human donor who received a combined kidney and bone marrow transplant. The chain joins TRBV29-1 to TRBJ2-2, with 8 bases aligning to TRBD1. CDR3 sequence reads: CSVEGRKGQGPTGELFF. The CDR3 bases that were read are TGCAGCGTTGAAGGCCGGAAAGGACAGGGACCCACCGGGGAG.